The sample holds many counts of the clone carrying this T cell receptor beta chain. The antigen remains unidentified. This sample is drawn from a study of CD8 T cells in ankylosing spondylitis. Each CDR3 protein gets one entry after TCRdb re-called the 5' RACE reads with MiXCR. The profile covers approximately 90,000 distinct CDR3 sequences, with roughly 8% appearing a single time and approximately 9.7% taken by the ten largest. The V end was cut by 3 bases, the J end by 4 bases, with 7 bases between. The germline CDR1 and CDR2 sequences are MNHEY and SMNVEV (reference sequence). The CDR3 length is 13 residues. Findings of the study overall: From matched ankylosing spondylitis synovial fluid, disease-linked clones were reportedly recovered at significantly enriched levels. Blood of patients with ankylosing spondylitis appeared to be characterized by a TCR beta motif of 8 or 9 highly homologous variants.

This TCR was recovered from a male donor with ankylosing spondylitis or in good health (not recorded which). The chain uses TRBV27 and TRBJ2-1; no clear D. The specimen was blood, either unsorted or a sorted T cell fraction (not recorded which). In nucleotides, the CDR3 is TGTGCCAGCAGTTTGAACGGTTACAATGAGCAGTTCTTC. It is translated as CASSLNGYNEQFF.